This T cell receptor (beta chain) appears in the sequencing data of a study of control samples from healthy donors and cancer patients (dated by TCRdb to 2019 to 2021). About this clone itself: The target of this receptor is not known. Base quality data are lacking; no much larger clone is found one base away.

The germline V gene supplies CDR1 SGHVS and CDR2 FQNEAQ. The CDR3 numbers 14 residues from cysteine through phenylalanine. Just the 42-base CDR3 DNA is kept, in frame starting at base 1. Trimming removed 4 bases from V and 4 bases from J; the gene matches leave 4 bases unexplained. The library was produced with the immunoSEQ multiplex PCR assay. Held by TCRdb, this immuneACCESS table contains in-frame sequences only and omits some clones. Under half of the omission traces to an unresolved V gene where checked; the cause of the rest is unknown. Present in this sample are about 90,000 clones, approximately 93% of which were seen just once. In total, the top ten clones hold about 1.5% of the sample.

The receptor was isolated from a woman in her 30s in good health. The chain links TRBV7-8 with TRBJ1-3; 7 junctional bases match TRBD1. The sequenced sample consisted of blood. The sequenced DNA: TGTGCCAGCAGCTCAACAGGGGACGGAAACACCATATATTTT. It translates to CASSSTGDGNTIYF. When the CDR3 is completed using the reference TRBV7-8 and TRBJ1-3 genes on either side, the full variable domain is GAGVSQSPRYKVAKRGQDVALRCDPISGHVSLFWYQQALGQGPEFLTYFQNEAQLDKSGLPSDRFFAERPEGSVSTLKIQRTQQEDSAVYLCASSSTGDGNTIYFGEGSWLTVV.